This TCR beta chain was sequenced in a study of blood T cell repertoires in COVID-19. Study summary: Sites across the United States, Italy and Spain contributed samples from acute and convalescent COVID-19. PBMCs, B-cell-depleted T cells, or T cells provided the cDNA or gDNA that made up the material.

The germline V gene encodes CDR1 SGHKS and CDR2 YYEKEE (reference sequence). The CDR3 totals 18 residues. J lost 1 base, V lost 3 bases, and 8 bases had no gene match. Study processing details: Researchers report that nucleated cell counts were estimated from reference gene primer amplification. TCRdb's copy holds only in-frame clones and misses some; the assay was immunoSEQ multiplex PCR. D and trimming come from the DNA, and the V and J calls and clone size come from that table. The sample has about 170,000 clones; approximately 91% are singletons. Sequencing was carried out using peripheral blood. This chain uses TRBV5-5 with TRBJ2-5, with 14 bases identical to TRBD2. This clonotype originated in a man over 45 with acute or convalescent COVID-19. The CDR3 bases are TGTGCCAGCAGCTCCCCTCCCGGACTAGCGGGAGGCCAAGAGACCCAGTACTTC. It is translated as CASSSPPGLAGGQETQYF.